The following is a T cell receptor (beta chain) sequence with its context. The data were obtained in a study of blood T cell repertoires in COVID-19. Study-wide context: Donors in the United States, Italy and Spain gave samples during acute or convalescent COVID-19. Sources were T cells, B-cell-depleted T cells, or PBMCs; the material itself was cDNA or gDNA.

As handled by the study authors: Amplification with reference gene primers provided the estimates of nucleated cell counts. Generated by immunoSEQ multiplex PCR, the TCRdb table keeps only in-frame clones and is missing some. The DNA was the basis for D and trimming; V, J and clone size are from that table. The data hold more than 80,000 clones, with 70% to 85% observed a single time. The sample comprised peripheral blood. This sequence originates from a woman older than 75 with COVID-19, enrolled during active disease.

The CDR3 spells CASSLMSSDTQYF. The DNA of the CDR3 is TGTGCCAGCAGCTTAATGTCATCAGATACGCAGTATTTT. This sequence joins TRBV7-3 and TRBJ2-3; D uncertain. Germline-derived CDR1 and CDR2 are SGHTA and FQGTGA. The CDR3 consists of 13 residues. The germline V and J ends were trimmed by 1 base and 4 bases, with 6 bases remaining between them.